Below, one T cell receptor beta chain is given with its context. The target antigen is unknown. Sequencing of cultured CD4+ T cell DNA used the Oncomine TCR Beta short-read assay. One entry per CDR3 protein results from TCRdb running MiXCR on the PCR reads. The top ten hold approximately 16% of the sample, which has approximately 12,000 distinct CDR3 sequences, 40% to 65% seen once. The data belong to a study of vaccination and CD4 T cells after COVID-19. Study overall: The peptides that stimulated the cells were overlapping spike peptides from SARS-CoV-2, HCoV-NL63, HCoV-OC43 and HCoV-229E.

Treatment indicated: approximately 9-day PBMC culture with coronavirus spike peptide pools or control peptides (ViraFEST assay). Expansion of antigen-specific T cells with peptide pools by ViraFEST preceded sequencing of TCRs. Some 2.2 million PBMCs were grown per well alongside 9 to 10 IU/ml IL-2 and about 9.5 ug/ml peptide pools. The TCR was taken from a human donor who had recovered from COVID-19. The source material was CD4+ T cells from blood, cultured in vitro.

The CDR3 region is CASSAEFGNQPQHF. The CDR3 DNA reads TGTGCCAGCAGCGCCGAATTTGGCAATCAGCCCCAGCATTTT. The chain uses TRBV7-6 and TRBJ1-5; D call uncertain. The germline V gene encodes CDR1 SGHVS and CDR2 FNYEAQ. Trimming cost V 5 bases and J 2 bases, with 10 bases left between them. The CDR3 extends over 14 amino acids.